This paragraph covers one T cell receptor (beta chain) sequence. The data originate from a study of blood T cell repertoires in COVID-19. Repertoires were generated with immunoSEQ multiplex PCR, while TCRdb's copy carries only in-frame clones and drops some. The sample includes some 180,000 clones, roughly 77% of them seen just once. The TCR sequence derives from a woman aged 35 to 49 with COVID-19, enrolled during active disease. Sequencing used peripheral blood.

The CDR3 DNA is TGCGCCAGCAGCTTGGCCCCGGTGGCAGGGGGCCAAGAGACCCAGTACTTC. Protein sequence: CASSLAPVAGGQETQYF. This rearrangement joins TRBV5-1 to TRBJ2-5; 7 bases align to TRBD1. Germline CDR1 is SGHRS and CDR2 is YFSETQ. This CDR3 contains 17 residues. V dropped 0 bases and J dropped 1; count of bases not matched to a gene: 9.